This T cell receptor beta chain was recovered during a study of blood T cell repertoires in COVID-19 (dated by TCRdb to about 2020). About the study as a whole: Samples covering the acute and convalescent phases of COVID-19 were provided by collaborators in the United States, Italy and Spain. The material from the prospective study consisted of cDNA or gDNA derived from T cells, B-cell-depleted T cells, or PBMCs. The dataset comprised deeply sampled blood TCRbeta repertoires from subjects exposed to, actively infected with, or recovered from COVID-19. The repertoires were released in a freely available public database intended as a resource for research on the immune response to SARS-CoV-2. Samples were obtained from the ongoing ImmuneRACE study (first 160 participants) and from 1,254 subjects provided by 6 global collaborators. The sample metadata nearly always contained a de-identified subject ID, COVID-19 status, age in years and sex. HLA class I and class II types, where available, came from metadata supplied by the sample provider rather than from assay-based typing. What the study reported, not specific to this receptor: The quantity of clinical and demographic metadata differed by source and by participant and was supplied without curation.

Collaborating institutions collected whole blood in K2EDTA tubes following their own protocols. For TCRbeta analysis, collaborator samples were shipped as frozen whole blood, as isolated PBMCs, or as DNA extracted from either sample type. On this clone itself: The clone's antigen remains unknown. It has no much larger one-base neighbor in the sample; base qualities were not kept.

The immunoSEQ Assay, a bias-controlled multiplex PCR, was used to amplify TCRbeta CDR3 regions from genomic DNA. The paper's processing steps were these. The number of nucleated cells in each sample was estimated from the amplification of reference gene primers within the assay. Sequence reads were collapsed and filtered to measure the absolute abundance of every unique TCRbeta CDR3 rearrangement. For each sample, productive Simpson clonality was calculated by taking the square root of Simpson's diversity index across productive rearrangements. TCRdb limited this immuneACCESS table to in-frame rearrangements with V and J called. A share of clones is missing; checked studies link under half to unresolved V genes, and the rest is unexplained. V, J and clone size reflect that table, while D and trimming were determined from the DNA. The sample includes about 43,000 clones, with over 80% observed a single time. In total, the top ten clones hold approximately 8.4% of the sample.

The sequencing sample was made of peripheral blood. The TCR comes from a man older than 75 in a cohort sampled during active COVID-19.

The DNA is TGTGCCAGTAGTACCGGGACAGGGCTTGGAAACACCATATATTTT. This yields the protein CASSTGTGLGNTIYF. Rearrangement joined TRBV19 to TRBJ1-3; 9 middle bases align to TRBD1. From its cysteine to its phenylalanine, the CDR3 spans 15 amino acids. The only DNA kept is the CDR3, 45 bases in frame from the first base. V trim: 4 bases; J trim: 3 bases; unmatched bases: 4. CDR1 and CDR2 (LNHDA, SQIVND) derive from the germline V gene (reference sequence).